This T cell receptor beta chain was found in a study of PD-1 blockade in classical Hodgkin lymphoma. Only in-frame clones appear in the TCRdb table, and some are missing; sequencing was by immunoSEQ multiplex PCR. The repertoire holds approximately 27,000 clones, 80% to 90% seen once, with about 0.32% in the top ten. V lost 1 base and J lost 2; bases outside the gene matches: 3. CDR1 SGHTA and CDR2 FQGNSA come from the germline V gene. The CDR3 loop spans 15 amino acids. Findings of the study overall: Reports described newly diagnosed patients as having lower baseline TCR diversity than healthy donors. Although disease activity or prior therapy may be involved, causes of the repertoire differences remain undefined.

A note on this clone: Its cognate antigen is unknown.

The time point: newly diagnosed, previously untreated cHL patient sample. Purification of CD4+ T cells from thawed PBMCs was achieved by magnetic negative selection. Newly diagnosed classical Hodgkin lymphoma PBMCs, still untreated, provided the comparison samples. The rearrangement uses TRBV7-2 and TRBJ2-7; 9 nucleotides line up with TRBD2. This clonotype was sampled from a human donor with classical Hodgkin lymphoma. The sample was CD4+ T cells from blood. The CDR3 region is CASSLGAGGPYEQYF. In nucleotides, the CDR3 is TGTGCCAGCAGCTTAGGGGCGGGAGGGCCCTACGAGCAGTACTTC.